This T cell receptor (beta chain) is from a study of radiotherapy plus CTLA-4 blockade in lung cancer. Study-wide background: Among all patients, about 19% showed objective responses, while 30% to 35% had disease control. Study-wide results and caveats: Together with interferon-beta, which increased in serum after radiation, early dynamic changes in blood T cell clones were reportedly the best predictors of response.

Concerning this clone itself: Its antigen is unidentified.

Alongside CTLA-4 blockade with ipilimumab, patients with chemo-refractory metastatic non-small-cell lung cancer received focal radiation. Germline lookup yields CDR1 MNHNY and CDR2 SVGAGI (reference sequence). V shed 4 bases and J 5 bases; nucleotides not matched to a gene: 1. There are 12 residues in the CDR3. Produced via immunoSEQ multiplex PCR; TCRdb's table is partial and in-frame only. This table has more than 90,000 clones, around 83% appearing once. Sequenced material: peripheral blood, taken from a patient treated with radiotherapy plus ipilimumab. The J gene is TRBJ1-2, the V gene TRBV6-6, with TRBD1 matching 7 bases. This TCR came from a human donor with non-small cell lung cancer that progressed on radiotherapy plus ipilimumab. For the CDR3, the DNA is TGTGCCAGCAGTTTGACAGGGTATGGCTACACCTTC. It encodes CASSLTGYGYTF.